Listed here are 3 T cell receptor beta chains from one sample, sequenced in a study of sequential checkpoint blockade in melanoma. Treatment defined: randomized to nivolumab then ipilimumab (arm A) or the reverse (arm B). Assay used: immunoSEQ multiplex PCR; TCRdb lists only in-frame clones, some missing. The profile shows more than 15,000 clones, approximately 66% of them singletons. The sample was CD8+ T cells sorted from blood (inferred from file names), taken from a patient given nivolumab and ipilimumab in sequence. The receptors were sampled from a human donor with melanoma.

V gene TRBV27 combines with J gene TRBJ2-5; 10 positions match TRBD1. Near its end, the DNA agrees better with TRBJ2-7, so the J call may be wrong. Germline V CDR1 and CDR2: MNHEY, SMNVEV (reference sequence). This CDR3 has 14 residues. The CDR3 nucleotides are TGTGCCAGCAGTTTAGGACAGGGGGCCTACGAGCAGTACTTC. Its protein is CASSLGQGAYEQYF.

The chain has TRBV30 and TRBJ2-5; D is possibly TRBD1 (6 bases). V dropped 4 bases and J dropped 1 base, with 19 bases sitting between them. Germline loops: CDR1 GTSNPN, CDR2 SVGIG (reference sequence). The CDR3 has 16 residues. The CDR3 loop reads CAWKGGWQVPQETQYF. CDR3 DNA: TGTGCCTGGAAAGGGGGATGGCAGGTCCCCCAAGAGACCCAGTACTTC.

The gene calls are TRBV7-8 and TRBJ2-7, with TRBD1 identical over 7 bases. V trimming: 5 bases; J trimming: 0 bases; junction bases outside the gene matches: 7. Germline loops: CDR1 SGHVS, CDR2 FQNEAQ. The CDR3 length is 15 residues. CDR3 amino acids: CASSLRDSSSYEQYF. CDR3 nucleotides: TGTGCCAGCAGCCTCCGGGACAGTAGCTCCTACGAGCAGTACTTC.